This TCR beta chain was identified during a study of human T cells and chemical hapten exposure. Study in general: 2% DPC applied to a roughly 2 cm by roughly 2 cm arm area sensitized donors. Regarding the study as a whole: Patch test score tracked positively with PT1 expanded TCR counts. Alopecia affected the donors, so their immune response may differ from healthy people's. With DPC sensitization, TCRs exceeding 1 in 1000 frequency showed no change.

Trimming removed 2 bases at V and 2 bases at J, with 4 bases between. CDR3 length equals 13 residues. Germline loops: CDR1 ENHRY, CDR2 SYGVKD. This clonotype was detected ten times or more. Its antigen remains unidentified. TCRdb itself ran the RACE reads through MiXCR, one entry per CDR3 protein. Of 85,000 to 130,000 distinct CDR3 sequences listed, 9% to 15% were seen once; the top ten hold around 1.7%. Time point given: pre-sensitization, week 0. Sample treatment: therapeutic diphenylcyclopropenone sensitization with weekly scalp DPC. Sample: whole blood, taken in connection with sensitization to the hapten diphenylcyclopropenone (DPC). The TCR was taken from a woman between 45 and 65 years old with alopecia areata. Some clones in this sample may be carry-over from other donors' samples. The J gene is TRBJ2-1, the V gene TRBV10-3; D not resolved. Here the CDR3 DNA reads TGTGCCATCAGTGAGCGGGCCTACAATGAGCAGTTCTTC. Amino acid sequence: CAISERAYNEQFF.